This T cell receptor beta chain was obtained from a study of early stage breast cancer tumors. Germline V gene lookup returns CDR1 SNHLY and CDR2 FYNNEI. CDR3 length equals 16 residues. V was clipped by 6 bases and J by 0 bases, with 14 bases between them. TCRdb's copy holds only in-frame clones and misses some; the assay was immunoSEQ multiplex PCR. This table has 9,000 to 9,500 clones, over 60% appearing once. Sequencing was performed on breast tumor tissue. The receptor was isolated from a person aged 45 to 59 with breast cancer. The rearrangement links TRBV2 to TRBJ2-2, with D possibly TRBD1 on 6 matching bases. The chain's CDR3 is CASSRQDSANTGELFF. The CDR3 coding sequence is TGTGCCAGCAGCCGACAGGACAGCGCGAACACCGGGGAGCTGTTTTTT. The whole variable domain, filled in from reference TRBV2 and TRBJ2-2, reads EPEVTQTPSHQVTQMGQEVILRCVPISNHLYFYWYRQILGQKVEFLVSFYNNEISEKSEIFDDQFSVERPDGSNFTLKIRSTKLEDSAMYFCASSRQDSANTGELFFGEGSRLTVL.